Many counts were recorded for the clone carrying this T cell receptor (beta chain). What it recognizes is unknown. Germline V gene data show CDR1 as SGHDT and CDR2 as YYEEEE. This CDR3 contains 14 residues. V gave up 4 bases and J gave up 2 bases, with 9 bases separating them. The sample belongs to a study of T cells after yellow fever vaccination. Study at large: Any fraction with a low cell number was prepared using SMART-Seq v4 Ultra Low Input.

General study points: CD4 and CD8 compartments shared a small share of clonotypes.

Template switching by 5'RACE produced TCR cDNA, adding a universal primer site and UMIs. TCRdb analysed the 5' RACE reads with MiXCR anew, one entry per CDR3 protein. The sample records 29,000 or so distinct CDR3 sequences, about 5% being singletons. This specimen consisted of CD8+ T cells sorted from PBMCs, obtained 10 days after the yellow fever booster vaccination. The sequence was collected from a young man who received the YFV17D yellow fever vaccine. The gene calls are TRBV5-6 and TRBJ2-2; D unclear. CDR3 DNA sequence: TGTGCCAGCAGCCAAAGTTACAACACCGGGGAGCTGTTTTTT. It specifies CASSQSYNTGELFF. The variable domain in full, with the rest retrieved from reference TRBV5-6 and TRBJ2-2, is DAGVTQSPTHLIKTRGQQVTLRCSPKSGHDTVSWYQQALGQGPQFIFQYYEEEERQRGNFPDRFSGHQFPNYSSELNVNALLLGDSALYLCASSQSYNTGELFFGEGSRLTVL.